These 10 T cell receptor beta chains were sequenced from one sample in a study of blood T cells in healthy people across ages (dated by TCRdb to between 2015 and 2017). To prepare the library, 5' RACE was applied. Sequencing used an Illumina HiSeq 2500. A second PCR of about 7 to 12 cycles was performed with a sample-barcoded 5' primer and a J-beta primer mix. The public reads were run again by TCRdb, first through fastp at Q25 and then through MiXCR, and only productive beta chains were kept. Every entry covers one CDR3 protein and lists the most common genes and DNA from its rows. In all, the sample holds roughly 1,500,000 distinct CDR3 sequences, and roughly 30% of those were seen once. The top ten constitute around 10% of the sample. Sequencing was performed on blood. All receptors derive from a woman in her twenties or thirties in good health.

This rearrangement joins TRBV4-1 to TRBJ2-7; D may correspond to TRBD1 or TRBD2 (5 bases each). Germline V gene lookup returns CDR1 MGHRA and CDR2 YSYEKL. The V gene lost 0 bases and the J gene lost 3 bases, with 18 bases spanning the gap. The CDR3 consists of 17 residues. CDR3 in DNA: TGCGCCAGCAGCCAAGACTTCCCGGGCCCGGGGCGCTACGAGCAGTACTTC. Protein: CASSQDFPGPGRYEQYF.

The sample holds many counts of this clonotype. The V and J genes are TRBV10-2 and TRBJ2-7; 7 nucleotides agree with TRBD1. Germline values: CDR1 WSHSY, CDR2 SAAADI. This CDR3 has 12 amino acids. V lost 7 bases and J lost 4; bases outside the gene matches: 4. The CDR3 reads CASKGTDYEQYF. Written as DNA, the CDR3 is TGCGCCAGCAAAGGGACAGATTACGAGCAGTACTTC.

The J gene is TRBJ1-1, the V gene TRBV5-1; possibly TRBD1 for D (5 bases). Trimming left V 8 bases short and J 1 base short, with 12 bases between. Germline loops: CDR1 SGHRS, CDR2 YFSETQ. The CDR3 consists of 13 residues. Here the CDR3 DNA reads TGCGCCAGTAGGACACCTAAGAACACTGAAGCTTTCTTT. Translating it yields CASRTPKNTEAFF.

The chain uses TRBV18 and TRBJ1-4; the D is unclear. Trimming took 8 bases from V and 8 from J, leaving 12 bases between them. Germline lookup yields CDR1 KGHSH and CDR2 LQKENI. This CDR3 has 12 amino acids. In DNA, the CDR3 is TGTGCCAGCACGGATAGGAGGGAAAAACTGTTTTTT. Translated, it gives CASTDRREKLFF.

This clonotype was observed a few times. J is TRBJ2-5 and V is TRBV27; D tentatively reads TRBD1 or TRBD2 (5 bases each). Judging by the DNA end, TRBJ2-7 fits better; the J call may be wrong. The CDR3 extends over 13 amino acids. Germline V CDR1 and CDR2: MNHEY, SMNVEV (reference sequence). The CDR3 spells CASSRDERYEQYF. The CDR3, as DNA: TGTGCCAGCAGCCGGGACGAGCGGTACGAGCAGTACTTC.

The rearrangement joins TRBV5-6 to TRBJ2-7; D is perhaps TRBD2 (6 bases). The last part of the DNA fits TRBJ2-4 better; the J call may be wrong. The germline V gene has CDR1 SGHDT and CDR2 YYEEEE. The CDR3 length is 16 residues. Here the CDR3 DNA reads TGTGCCAGCAGCTTGGAGCAGGGACTAGCCAAAAACATTCAGTACTTC. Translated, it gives CASSLEQGLAKNIQYF.

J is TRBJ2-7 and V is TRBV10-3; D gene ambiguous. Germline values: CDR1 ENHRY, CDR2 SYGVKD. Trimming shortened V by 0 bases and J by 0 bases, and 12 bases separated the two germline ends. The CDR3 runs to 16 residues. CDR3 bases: TGTGCCATCAGTGAGTCGTTACAGTCGAGCTCCTACGAGCAGTACTTC. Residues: CAISESLQSSSYEQYF.

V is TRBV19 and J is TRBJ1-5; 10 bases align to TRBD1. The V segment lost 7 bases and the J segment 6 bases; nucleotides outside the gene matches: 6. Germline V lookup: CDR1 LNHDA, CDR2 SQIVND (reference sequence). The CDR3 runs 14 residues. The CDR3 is CASTRDRGSQPQHF. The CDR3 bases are TGTGCCAGTACCCGGGACAGGGGTAGTCAGCCCCAGCATTTT.

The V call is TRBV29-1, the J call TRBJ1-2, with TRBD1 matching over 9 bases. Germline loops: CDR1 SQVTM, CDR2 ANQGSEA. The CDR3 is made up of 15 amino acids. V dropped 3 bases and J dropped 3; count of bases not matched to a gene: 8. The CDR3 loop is CSVDPGTGSHYGYTF. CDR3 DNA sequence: TGCAGCGTTGACCCCGGGACAGGGAGTCACTATGGCTACACCTTC. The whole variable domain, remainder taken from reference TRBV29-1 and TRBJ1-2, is SAVISQKPSRDICQRGTSLTIQCQVDSQVTMMFWYRQQPGQSLTLIATANQGSEATYESGFVIDKFPISRPNLTFSTLTVSNMSPEDSSIYLCSVDPGTGSHYGYTFGSGTRLTVV.

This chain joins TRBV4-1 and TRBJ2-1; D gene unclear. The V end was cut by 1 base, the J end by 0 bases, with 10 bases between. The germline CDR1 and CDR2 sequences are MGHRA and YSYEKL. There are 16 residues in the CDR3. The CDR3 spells CASSQVNLFSYNEQFF. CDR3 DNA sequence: TGCGCCAGCAGCCAAGTAAACTTGTTCTCCTACAATGAGCAGTTCTTC.